These 29 T cell receptor beta chains share one sample of origin, sequenced in a study of T-cell reconstitution after alpha-beta-depleted transplantation in children. The authors prepared the TCRbeta library with unique molecular identifiers. TCRdb passed the PCR reads through MiXCR, listing each CDR3 protein once. The repertoire holds a few hundred thousand distinct CDR3 sequences, with around 17% as singletons. Sequenced here: PBMCs from the stem cell graft donor, sampled from the stem cell graft. These TCRs come from a human donor who donated a stem cell graft to a child with acute lymphoblastic leukemia.

This clonotype has only a few counts. DNA for the CDR3: TGTGCCAGCAGCTTGGAGGCACGGCATCTCGAGCAGTACTTC. Translated, it gives CASSLEARHLEQYF. V usage is TRBV5-4 and J usage is TRBJ2-7; unclear D gene. CDR1 and CDR2 from the germline V gene are SGHNT and YYREEE (reference sequence). There are 14 residues in the CDR3. V lost 0 bases, J lost 6 bases, and 13 bases lay in between.

This clonotype turned up a few times. The chain links TRBV27 to TRBJ2-7; the D gene could be TRBD1 or TRBD2 (5 bases each). The V gene lost 10 bases and the J gene lost 3 bases, with 25 bases spanning the gap. The CDR3 has 16 residues. Looked up from germline, CDR1 is MNHEY and CDR2 is SMNVEV (reference sequence). CDR3 nucleotides: TGTGCCACCAACCATAGAGGGACGGAGTCGTTCTACGAGCAGTACTTC. The encoded protein is CATNHRGTESFYEQYF.

This clonotype was seen a few times. The gene calls are TRBV11-1 and TRBJ2-1; TRBD1 aligns across 10 bases. Germline V gives CDR1 SGHAT, CDR2 FQDESV (reference sequence). There are 19 residues in the CDR3. V lost 10 bases, J lost 14 bases, and 32 bases stayed unmatched. The CDR3 loop reads CATDLPSGTGVSADRGEFF. The DNA for the CDR3 is TGTGCCACCGATTTACCATCCGGGACAGGGGTTTCGGCGGATAGGGGAGAGTTCTTC.

This chain connects TRBV27 to TRBJ2-7, with D possibly being TRBD1 (6 bases). This CDR3 region has 15 residues. The V and J ends lost 0 bases and 4 bases respectively, with 13 bases between them. Germline V gene data show CDR1 as MNHEY and CDR2 as SMNVEV (reference sequence). The CDR3 DNA reads TGTGCCAGCAGTTTATCGTGGGGGCGCCTATACGAGCAGTACTTC. Protein sequence: CASSLSWGRLYEQYF.

This chain connects TRBV29-1 to TRBJ2-3; 7 nucleotides align to TRBD1. The CDR3 runs to 12 residues. CDR1 SQVTM and CDR2 ANQGSEA come from the germline V gene. V was pared by 7 bases and J by 4 bases, with 5 bases of the junction left unmatched. CDR3 in amino acids: CSGGQWADTQYF. Written as DNA, the CDR3 is TGCAGCGGGGGACAGTGGGCAGATACGCAGTATTTT.

The CDR3 loop is CASSPEGSQGTDTQYF. In nucleotides, the CDR3 is TGTGCCAGCAGCCCCGAGGGATCTCAGGGCACAGATACGCAGTATTTT. The chain joins TRBV7-6 to TRBJ2-3, with TRBD2 as a possible D gene (5 bases). CDR3 size: 16 residues. The V gene lost 5 bases and the J gene lost 1 base, with 16 bases spanning the gap. Germline lookup yields CDR1 SGHVS and CDR2 FNYEAQ.

This clonotype was counted only a few times. The chain combines TRBV7-6 with TRBJ2-7; D is perhaps TRBD1 (6 bases). The CDR3 is 13 amino acids. With 0 bases removed from V and 6 bases from J, the gap between germline ends came to 9 bases. Germline assignment: CDR1 SGHVS and CDR2 FNYEAQ. CDR3 sequence (DNA): TGTGCCAGCAGCTTAGCGCGGACAGCCGAGCAGTACTTC. This gives the protein CASSLARTAEQYF.

The rearrangement uses TRBV7-8 and TRBJ2-1, with D perhaps being TRBD1 or TRBD2 (5 bases each). CDR1 SGHVS and CDR2 FQNEAQ come from the germline V gene. Trimming removed 7 bases at V and 1 base at J, with 8 bases between. This CDR3 is built from 13 residues. The CDR3 reads CASMGVSYNEQFF. The CDR3, as DNA: TGTGCCAGCATGGGGGTATCCTACAATGAGCAGTTCTTC. Together with reference TRBV7-8 and TRBJ2-1, the CDR3 gives the full variable domain: GAGVSQSPRYKVAKRGQDVALRCDPISGHVSLFWYQQALGQGPEFLTYFQNEAQLDKSGLPSDRFFAERPEGSVSTLKIQRTQQEDSAVYLCASMGVSYNEQFFGPGTRLTVL.

The CDR3 loop reads CASSLWGGAFF. CDR3 nucleotide sequence: TGTGCCAGCTCCCTTTGGGGGGGAGCTTTCTTT. The chain uses TRBV18 and TRBJ1-1; D possibly corresponds to TRBD1 (5 bases). The CDR3 is 11 residues long. Germline-derived CDR1 and CDR2 are KGHSH and LQKENI. V was shortened by 6 bases and J by 10 bases, with 12 bases between the two germline ends.

The CDR3 sequence is CASGSKTGRLNTEAFF. DNA of the CDR3: TGTGCTAGTGGTTCGAAGACAGGGCGGTTGAACACTGAAGCTTTCTTT. The chain links TRBV12-5 to TRBJ1-1; TRBD1 agrees at 7 bases. The ends lost 4 bases at V and 0 bases at J; junction bases unmatched: 8. The CDR3 length is 16 residues. Germline CDR1 and CDR2: LGHNT and FRNRAP.

This chain links TRBV29-1 with TRBJ1-1; TRBD1 matches 9 bases. Germline values: CDR1 SQVTM, CDR2 ANQGSEA. The CDR3 is 14 amino acids. The V gene end was trimmed by 5 bases and the J gene end by 4 bases; junction bases not matched to a gene: 8. CDR3 in DNA: TGCAGCGTTTTTTTGGGGACAGGGTTCACTGAAGCTTTCTTT. Encoded protein: CSVFLGTGFTEAFF.

This sequence joins TRBV5-1 and TRBJ1-5, with 7 bases fitting TRBD1. The CDR3 runs to 13 residues. Germline CDR1 SGHRS, CDR2 YFSETQ. V was clipped by 2 bases and J by 7 bases; unmatched bases: 3. For the CDR3, the DNA is TGCGCCAGCAGCTTCGACAGGGCCCAGCCCCAGCATTTT. Its translation: CASSFDRAQPQHF.

This clonotype has just a few counts. The chain links TRBV19 to TRBJ2-7; 7 bases map to TRBD2. J gave up 0 bases and V 8 bases, and 7 bases lay outside the gene matches. CDR1 and CDR2 (germline): LNHDA, SQIVND (reference sequence). This CDR3 region has 14 residues. The CDR3 region is CASGSASGSYEQYF. The CDR3 bases are TGTGCCAGTGGATCTGCTAGCGGCTCCTACGAGCAGTACTTC.

This sequence joins TRBV7-6 and TRBJ1-6; 7 bases align to TRBD1. This CDR3 has 14 residues. J was trimmed by 7 bases and V by 1 base; bases with no gene match: 1. Germline CDR1 SGHVS, CDR2 FNYEAQ. DNA for the CDR3: TGTGCCAGCAGCTTAGTGGGACAGAATTCACCCCTCCACTTT. Protein product: CASSLVGQNSPLHF.

In its sample, this clonotype was seen a few times. The chain uses TRBV3-1 and TRBJ2-1; D is undetermined. Germline assignment: CDR1 LGHDT and CDR2 YNNKEL (reference sequence). This CDR3 comprises 16 residues. V was trimmed by 3 bases and J by 6 bases, leaving 18 bases between them. CDR3 loop: CASSQNRLSTGNEQFF. DNA of the CDR3: TGTGCCAGCAGCCAGAATAGACTCTCGACTGGCAATGAGCAGTTCTTC.

The CDR3 DNA sequence: TGCGCCAGCAGCTCTATGAAGTACAGGGGGAACACTGAAGCTTTCTTT. Encoded protein: CASSSMKYRGNTEAFF. The rearrangement links TRBV5-1 to TRBJ1-1; 7 positions match TRBD1. V lost 3 bases and J lost 1; bases outside the gene matches: 9. Per the germline V gene, CDR1 is SGHRS and CDR2 is YFSETQ. The CDR3 length is 16 residues. Variable domain in full (rest from reference TRBV5-1 and TRBJ1-1): KAGVTQTPRYLIKTRGQQVTLSCSPISGHRSVSWYQQTPGQGLQFLFEYFSETQRNKGNFPGRFSGRQFSNSRSEMNVSTLELGDSALYLCASSSMKYRGNTEAFFGQGTRLTVV.

In its sample, this clonotype was seen a few times. V usage is TRBV29-1 and J usage is TRBJ2-1; D unclear. This CDR3 spans 14 amino acids. The V gene lost 5 bases and the J gene lost 6 bases, with 17 bases spanning the gap. CDR1 SQVTM and CDR2 ANQGSEA come from the germline V gene. The CDR3 reads CSVLRRTASNEQFF. The CDR3 nucleotides are TGCAGCGTTCTCAGGAGAACTGCCTCCAATGAGCAGTTCTTC.

The V gene is TRBV20-1, the J gene TRBJ2-1, with D tentatively TRBD2 (5 bases). V was clipped by 1 base and J by 15 bases, with 13 bases between them. The V gene's germline CDR1 is DFQATT and CDR2 SNEGSKA (reference sequence). The CDR3 extends over 11 amino acids. In DNA form, the CDR3 reads TGCAGTGCTAGAGCCCGTGAGGGTCGGTTCTTC. Translating gives CSARAREGRFF.

V and J are TRBV5-5 and TRBJ1-3; D is uncertain. This CDR3 spans 13 amino acids. CDR1 and CDR2 (germline): SGHKS, YYEKEE (reference sequence). V lost 4 bases and J 4 bases, leaving 9 bases between the germline ends. The CDR3 region has the DNA TGTGCCAGCAGCCCCAGCCCCGGAAACACCATATATTTT. Protein product: CASSPSPGNTIYF.

This clonotype came up a few times. The chain links TRBV3-1 to TRBJ2-7; D is unresolved. This CDR3 spans 15 amino acids. V was pared by 1 base and J by 4 bases, with 14 bases between. The germline gives CDR1 LGHDT, CDR2 YNNKEL (reference sequence). CDR3 sequence reads: CASSQGARGAYEQYF. Written as DNA, the CDR3 is TGTGCCAGCAGCCAAGGGGCCCGTGGCGCGTACGAGCAGTACTTC.

This clonotype appeared many times. The J gene is TRBJ2-7, the V gene TRBV12-3 or TRBV12-4, with 9 positions matching TRBD1. V lost 5 bases and J lost 1; bases outside the gene matches: 6. The CDR3 length is 15 residues. The CDR3 bases are TGTGCCAGCAGTCGACCGGGACAGGGTTCCTACGAGCAGTACTTC. Translating gives CASSRPGQGSYEQYF.

The chain employs TRBV7-9 and TRBJ2-1; 8 nucleotides agree with TRBD1. There are 15 residues in the CDR3. The germline V gene encodes CDR1 SEHNR and CDR2 FQNEAQ (reference sequence). The trim removed 5 bases at V and 8 bases at J, leaving 11 bases unmatched. In DNA form, the CDR3 reads TGTGCCAGCAGCCTCCCTCGACAGGGGATCTATGAGCAGTTCTTC. Protein sequence: CASSLPRQGIYEQFF. Together with reference TRBV7-9 and TRBJ2-1, the CDR3 gives the full variable domain: DTGVSQNPRHKITKRGQNVTFRCDPISEHNRLYWYRQTLGQGPEFLTYFQNEAQLEKSRLLSDRFSAERPKGSFSTLEIQRTEQGDSAMYLCASSLPRQGIYEQFFGPGTRLTVL.

CDR3 DNA sequence: TGTGCCAGCAGTTTTACGGCCAGGGTGAGAAACGGGACTGAAGCTTTCTTT. Its protein product is CASSFTARVRNGTEAFF. This rearrangement joins TRBV12-3 or TRBV12-4 to TRBJ1-1; TRBD1 is a possible D gene (5 bases). Trimming shortened V by 3 bases and J by 5 bases, and 22 bases separated the two germline ends. The CDR3 totals 17 residues.

This clonotype has a handful of counts. V and J are TRBV2 and TRBJ1-1; TRBD1 agrees at 7 bases. Trimming at V came to 4 bases and at J to 3 bases, leaving 5 bases not matched to a gene. The CDR3 loop spans 14 amino acids. The V gene's germline CDR1 is SNHLY and CDR2 FYNNEI. In nucleotides, the CDR3 is TGTGCCAGCAGTGTCAGGGGGAGGGACACTGAAGCTTTCTTT. Translating it yields CASSVRGRDTEAFF.

The rearrangement joins TRBV9 to TRBJ2-3, with a tentative D call TRBD2 (5 bases). Trimming left V 0 bases short and J 5 bases short, with 13 bases between. Germline CDR1 is SGDLS and CDR2 is YYNGEE. The CDR3 extends over 15 amino acids. The CDR3 nucleotides are TGTGCCAGCAGCGTAGAAGAGCGCCGGGGAGATACGCAGTATTTT. This codes for CASSVEERRGDTQYF.

The V call is TRBV25-1, the J call TRBJ2-5; 7 positions match TRBD1. Germline V gives CDR1 MGHDK, CDR2 SYGVNS. This CDR3 has 14 residues. The ends lost 3 bases at V and 0 bases at J; junction bases unmatched: 1. The CDR3 region has the DNA TGTGCCAGCAGTGAGAGGGGGCACCAAGAGACCCAGTACTTC. Translating it yields CASSERGHQETQYF.

This chain uses TRBV5-1 with TRBJ2-7, with TRBD2 identical over 8 bases. The CDR3 spans 15 residues. Trimming at V came to 5 bases and at J to 5 bases, leaving 12 bases not matched to a gene. Germline CDR1 reads SGHRS; CDR2 reads YFSETQ. The CDR3: CASREDREGHNEQYF. The CDR3 coding sequence is TGCGCCAGCAGAGAGGACCGGGAGGGCCATAACGAGCAGTACTTC.

This chain joins TRBV10-3 and TRBJ2-7, with 8 bases matching TRBD1. CDR3 length: 14 residues. The ends lost 6 bases at V and 5 bases at J; junction bases unmatched: 9. Germline lookup yields CDR1 ENHRY and CDR2 SYGVKD. CDR3 sequence: CAISQTGEADEQYF. CDR3 DNA sequence: TGTGCCATCAGCCAGACAGGGGAAGCGGACGAGCAGTACTTC.

The sample holds a few counts of this clonotype. The V call is TRBV20-1, the J call TRBJ2-1, with D hard to call. The CDR3 contains 15 residues. Deletions cut 1 base from V and 0 bases from J, with 10 bases between. Per the germline V gene, CDR1 is DFQATT and CDR2 is SNEGSKA (reference sequence). CDR3 region: CSARGPASSYNEQFF. The CDR3 nucleotides are TGCAGTGCTAGAGGTCCAGCGAGCTCCTACAATGAGCAGTTCTTC.